This T cell receptor (beta chain) was found in a study of identical twins. General study results and limits: High-abundance cord blood beta clonotypes had fewer insertions; memory repertoires showed none. Findings depended on cross-sectional statistics rather than tracking the same donors. Within monozygotic twins, out-of-frame TCR alpha sharing was underestimated by the models.

This clonotype was seen a handful of times. Its antigen is unknown. Germline V gene lookup returns CDR1 SGHKS and CDR2 YYEKEE (reference sequence). The length of the CDR3 is 15 residues. Trimming took 5 bases from V and 7 from J, leaving 18 bases between them. Healthy Caucasians alone served as donors. MiXCR, run by TCRdb on the 5' RACE reads, gives a single entry per CDR3 protein. Found here are about 690,000 distinct CDR3 sequences, approximately 6% of them singletons; the top ten hold under 2%. The chain is built from TRBV5-5 and TRBJ1-4; no firm D call. Material: naive T cells sorted from blood. This clonotype was obtained from a man aged 18 to 30 in good health. The CDR3 DNA follows: TGTGCCAGCAGTTGGGCCCAGGAGTTGAGTGAAAAACTGTTTTTT. Residues: CASSWAQELSEKLFF.